These T cell receptor beta chains were read from a single sample in a study of T cells in Graves' hyperthyroidism and ophthalmopathy. TCRdb re-analysed the multiplex PCR reads in MiXCR, keeping a single row per CDR3 protein. The data show nearly 750,000 distinct CDR3 sequences, with approximately 40% seen just once and less than 40% held by the top ten. Specimen: blood. The receptors were sampled from a woman aged 40 to 50 with Graves' hyperthyroidism. The CDR3 runs from the conserved cysteine through the conserved F or W. D genes are given only for firm matches. Expanded clones are given a class, and other clones once, few, many or no size at all.

.,TRBJ2-5,16,TRBV5-1,few,TGCGCCAGCAGCTCCTACCTACCGGGGGTACAAGAGACCCAGTACTTC,CASSSYLPGVQETQYF
.,TRBJ1-2,14,TRBV29-1,.,TGCAGCGTTGAGTGGGGACAACATGACTATGGCTACACCTTC,CSVEWGQHDYGYTF
.,TRBJ2-7,13,TRBV12-3/TRBV12-4,many,TGTGCCAGCAGTAGGTCCTATCCCTACGAGCAGTACTTC,CASSRSYPYEQYF
TRBD1,TRBJ2-7,14,TRBV9,.,TGTGCCAGCAGTCTAAACAGGGGGGACTACGAGCAGTACTTC,CASSLNRGDYEQYF
.,TRBJ2-7,9,TRBV7-2,few,TGTGCCAGCAGCCCCGGGCAGTACTTC,CASSPGQYF
.,TRBJ1-1,15,TRBV10-3,.,TGTGCCATCAGTGAACAGGTGACAGCCGCGTCTGAAGCTTTCTTT,CAISEQVTAASEAFF
.,TRBJ1-1,14,TRBV19,many,TGTGCCAGTAGTATGGTAGATTGGCAGGGCCAGGCTTTCTTT,CASSMVDWQGQAFF
.,TRBJ2-3,17,TRBV25-1,few,TGTGCCAGCAGTGAGAGCAGGCACACGCTGGGGGGAGATACGCAGTATTTT,CASSESRHTLGGDTQYF
.,TRBJ1-1,16,TRBV12-3/TRBV12-4,.,TGTGCCAGCAGTTTATCGTCTGGGACTTTGAACACTGAAGCTTTCTTT,CASSLSSGTLNTEAFF
.,TRBJ1-2,15,TRBV5-8,few,TGTGCCAGCAGCTGGGGTACGGCGGGGGATGATGGCTACACCTTC,CASSWGTAGDDGYTF
.,TRBJ1-2,15,TRBV6-2/TRBV6-3,.,TGTGCCAGCAGTTTGACCTCGACAGCCCTCTATGGCTACACCTTC,CASSLTSTALYGYTF
.,TRBJ1-5,15,TRBV5-8,.,TGTGCCAGCAGCTGGCCGGGGGAGCGGGATCAGCCCCAGCATTTT,CASSWPGERDQPQHF
TRBD1,TRBJ1-4,13,TRBV9,many,TGTGCCAGCAGCACACAGGGGGGAGAAAAACTGTTTTTT,CASSTQGGEKLFF
.,TRBJ1-5,14,TRBV12-3/TRBV12-4,.,TGTGCCAGCAACTTAGAGGGAACCAATCAGCCCCAGCATTTT,CASNLEGTNQPQHF